Listed below are T cell receptor beta chains from one sample, sequenced in a study of PD-L1 blockade in urothelial cancer. Profiling relied on immunoSEQ multiplex PCR, and the TCRdb table lists in-frame clones only, not all of them. The repertoire holds 35,000 or so clones, just over 35% seen once, with 8% to 9% in the top ten. The specimen was tumor tissue, collected before atezolizumab (anti-PD-L1) treatment. The receptors here all came from a man aged 60-69 years with urothelial cancer. Both conserved end residues are part of each CDR3.

v_call,j_call,cdr3_aa
TRBV19,TRBJ1-6,CASSIGRQGNSPLHF
TRBV6-8,TRBJ2-5,CASSADRAGGEETQYF
TRBV11-3,TRBJ2-3,CASSQAGGYSTDTQYF
TRBV5-1,TRBJ2-1,CASSLGLADNEQFF
TRBV18,TRBJ2-7,CASSPGGLATYEQYF
TRBV6-8,TRBJ2-7,CAISPTGGSYEQYF
TRBV11-3,TRBJ1-5,CASSFRDRGGQPQHF
TRBV9,TRBJ2-1,CASSVGKGEQFF
TRBV1,TRBJ2-2,CASSQEKGGRSGELFF
TRBV6-8,TRBJ2-6,CASSYATGGRAPGANVLTF
TRBV6-8,TRBJ1-3,CASSVGGLVSGNTIYF
TRBV18,TRBJ1-1,CASSPTIGVAGGAEAFF
TRBV9,TRBJ2-5,CASSRTVRQETQYF
TRBV2,TRBJ1-4,CASSEGQGVEKLFF
TRBV16,TRBJ2-3,CASSQSGDTQYF
TRBV5-1,TRBJ2-7,CASNPRGGATYEQYF
TRBV5-1,TRBJ2-3,CASSQEGLGGTDTQYF
TRBV9,TRBJ2-3,CASSLSGTSTDTQYF
TRBV28,TRBJ2-3,CASTGSGSGTDTQYF
TRBV28,TRBJ2-2,CASSGGPGELFF
TRBV11-3,TRBJ1-2,CASSSRQGGNGYTF
TRBV11-3,TRBJ2-1,CASSTLASGYNEQFF
TRBV9,TRBJ2-6,CASSYRGGPPGANVLTF
TRBV5-1,TRBJ1-4,CASSLESRGGKLFF
TRBV19,TRBJ1-2,CASSNGRQGRFYTF
TRBV19,TRBJ2-1,CASSNAGTSGQGIWAEQFF
TRBV18,TRBJ2-7,CASSPGLADEQYF
TRBV6-8,TRBJ1-6,CASSPGRGRSPLHF
TRBV6-8,TRBJ1-1,CASSYSQGTEAFF
TRBV6-8,TRBJ1-2,CASRQGRTGYTF
TRBV11-3,TRBJ2-1,CASSSQGRRDNEQFF
TRBV6-7,TRBJ1-1,CASSPRQGRTEAFF
TRBV6-8,TRBJ2-1,CASSPRGTGTNEQFF
TRBV10-3,TRBJ1-3,CAISLQGAGGNTIYF
TRBV18,TRBJ1-1,CASSPLNGMNTEAFF
TRBV10-2,TRBJ1-2,CASSEYGQGYGYTF
TRBV6-8,TRBJ2-7,CASSYSTTGTRDYEQYF
TRBV28,TRBJ2-5,CASSPLLLRDRRETQYF
TRBV1,TRBJ1-1,CASSPETGRGEAFF
TRBV11-3,TRBJ2-7,CASSLYGQEFYEQYF
TRBV29-1,TRBJ1-1,CSVVGRGTEAFF
TRBV28,TRBJ2-1,CASSLQTGTVREFF
TRBV4-3,TRBJ1-5,CASSQDPGQGASQPQHF
TRBV28,TRBJ2-1,CASSFSGRLYNEQFF
TRBV28,TRBJ2-7,CASSPPTSGSYARQYF
TRBV7-7,TRBJ1-2,CASSLPGEVRYGYTF
TRBV7-2,TRBJ2-1,CASSYYGGIEQFF
TRBV19,TRBJ2-6,CASSIWGTPSSGANVLTF
TRBV6-8,TRBJ2-1,CASRSGTGIRNEQFF
TRBV6-8,TRBJ2-5,CASKGGGAGETQYF
TRBV5-1,TRBJ2-1,CASSIGQGPRNEQFF
TRBV11-3,TRBJ2-7,CASSPSGTAGSYEQYF
TRBV28,TRBJ2-6,CASSGTAPVPGANVLTF
TRBV5-1,TRBJ1-1,CASSPRDRGAWGTEAFF